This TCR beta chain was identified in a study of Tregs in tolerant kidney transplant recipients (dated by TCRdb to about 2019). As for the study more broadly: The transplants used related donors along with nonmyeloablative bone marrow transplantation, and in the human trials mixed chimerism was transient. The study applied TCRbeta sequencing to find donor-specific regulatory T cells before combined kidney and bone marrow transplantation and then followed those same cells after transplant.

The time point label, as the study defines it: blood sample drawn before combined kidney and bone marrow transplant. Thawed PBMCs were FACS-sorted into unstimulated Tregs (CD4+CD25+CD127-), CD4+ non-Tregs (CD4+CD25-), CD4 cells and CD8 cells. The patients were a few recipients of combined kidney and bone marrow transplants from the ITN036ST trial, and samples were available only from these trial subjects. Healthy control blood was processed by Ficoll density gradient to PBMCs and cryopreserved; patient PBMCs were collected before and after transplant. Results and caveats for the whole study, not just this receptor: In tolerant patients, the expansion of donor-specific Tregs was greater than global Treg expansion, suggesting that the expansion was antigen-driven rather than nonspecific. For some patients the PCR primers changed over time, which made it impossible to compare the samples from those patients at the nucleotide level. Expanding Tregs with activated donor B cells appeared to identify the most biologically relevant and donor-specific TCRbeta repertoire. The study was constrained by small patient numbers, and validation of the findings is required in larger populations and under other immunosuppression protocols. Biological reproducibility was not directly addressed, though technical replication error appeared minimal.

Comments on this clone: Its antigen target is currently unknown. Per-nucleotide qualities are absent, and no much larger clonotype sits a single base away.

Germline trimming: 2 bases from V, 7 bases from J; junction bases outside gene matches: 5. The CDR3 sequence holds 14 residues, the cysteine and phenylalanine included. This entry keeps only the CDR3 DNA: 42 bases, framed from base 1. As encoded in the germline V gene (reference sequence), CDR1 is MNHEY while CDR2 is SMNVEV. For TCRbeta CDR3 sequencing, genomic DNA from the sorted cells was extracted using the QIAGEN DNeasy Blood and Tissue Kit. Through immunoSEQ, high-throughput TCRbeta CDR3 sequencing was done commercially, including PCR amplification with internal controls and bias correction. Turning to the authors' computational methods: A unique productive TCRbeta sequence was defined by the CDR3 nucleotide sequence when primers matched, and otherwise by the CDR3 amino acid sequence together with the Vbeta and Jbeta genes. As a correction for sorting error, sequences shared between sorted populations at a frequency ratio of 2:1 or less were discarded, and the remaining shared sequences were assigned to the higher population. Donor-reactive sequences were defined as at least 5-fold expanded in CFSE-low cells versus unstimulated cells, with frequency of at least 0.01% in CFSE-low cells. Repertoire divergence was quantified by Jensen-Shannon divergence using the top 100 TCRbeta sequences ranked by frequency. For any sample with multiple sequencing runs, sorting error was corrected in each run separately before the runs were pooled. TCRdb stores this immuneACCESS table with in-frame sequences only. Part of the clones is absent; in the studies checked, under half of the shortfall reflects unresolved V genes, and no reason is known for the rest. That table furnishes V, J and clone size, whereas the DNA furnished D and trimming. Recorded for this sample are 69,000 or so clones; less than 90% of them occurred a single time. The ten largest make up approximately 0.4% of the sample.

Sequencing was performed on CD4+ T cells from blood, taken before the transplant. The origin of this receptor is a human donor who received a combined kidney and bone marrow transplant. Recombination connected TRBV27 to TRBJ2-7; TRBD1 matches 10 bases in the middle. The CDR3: CASSLDRGRIEQYF. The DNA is TGTGCCAGCAGTTTAGACAGGGGGCGGATTGAGCAGTACTTC.